The TCR beta chain described here comes from a study of blood T cell repertoires in COVID-19. The CDR3 loop spans 16 amino acids. With V trimmed by 5 bases and J by 7 bases, 9 bases remained unmatched. The V gene's germline CDR1 is SGHAT and CDR2 FQNNGV. Libraries were prepared by immunoSEQ multiplex PCR; TCRdb keeps only in-frame clonotypes and omits some of them. Here the sample spans 140,000 to 150,000 clones, roughly 84% being singletons. The V call is TRBV11-2, the J call TRBJ2-1, with 12 bases identical to TRBD1. The clonotype comes from a woman aged 50 to 60 who had been exposed to COVID-19. The sequencing sample was made of PBMCs or T cells enriched from blood (not recorded which). The CDR3: CASSPPGTGGVNEQFF. Here the CDR3 DNA reads TGTGCCAGCAGCCCACCCGGGACAGGGGGCGTAAATGAGCAGTTCTTC.